The rows below give T cell receptor beta chains drawn from one sample of a study of regulatory T cells in long-lasting Graves disease. TCRdb re-analysed the multiplex PCR reads in MiXCR, keeping a single row per CDR3 protein. The sample has 620,000 or so distinct CDR3 sequences, 15% to 20% seen once. Separately, the same data were catalogued under a study of T cells in Graves' hyperthyroidism and ophthalmopathy.

Specimen: peripheral blood mononuclear cells (PBMCs), collected at new diagnosis, from a patient treated with antithyroid drugs. These receptors all come from a woman between 25 and 40 years old with Graves disease. Both conserved end residues are part of each CDR3. Each record gives: CDR3 protein, CDR3 DNA, D gene, clone size, V gene, J gene. The D gene is left open where the match is weak. Expanded clones are given a class, and other clones once, few, many or no size at all.

cdr3_aa: CARSATGNDGYTF
cdr3_nt: TGTGCCCGGAGTGCGACAGGCAACGATGGCTACACCTTC
d_call: .
clone_size: once
v_call: TRBV30
j_call: TRBJ1-2

cdr3_aa: CASSPRPGTSESYEQYF
cdr3_nt: TGTGCCAGCTCACCGAGACCCGGGACTAGCGAGAGCTACGAGCAGTACTTC
d_call: TRBD2
clone_size: .
v_call: TRBV18
j_call: TRBJ2-7

cdr3_aa: CASTESPQGARETQYF
cdr3_nt: TGTGCCAGCACCGAATCACCACAGGGGGCCCGGGAGACCCAGTACTTC
d_call: TRBD1
clone_size: few
v_call: TRBV11-2
j_call: TRBJ2-5

cdr3_aa: CASSTEGLSGANVLTF
cdr3_nt: TGTGCCAGTAGTACGGAGGGGTTATCTGGGGCCAACGTCCTGACTTTC
d_call: .
clone_size: .
v_call: TRBV19
j_call: TRBJ2-6

cdr3_aa: CASSRLNPGRQGAVYEQYF
cdr3_nt: TGCGCCAGCAGCCGACTCAATCCCGGACGACAGGGGGCAGTATACGAGCAGTACTTC
d_call: TRBD1
clone_size: few
v_call: TRBV5-1
j_call: TRBJ2-7

cdr3_aa: CATSDGSRQVQETQYF
cdr3_nt: TGTGCCACCAGTGATGGATCACGACAGGTACAAGAGACCCAGTACTTC
d_call: .
clone_size: many
v_call: TRBV24-1
j_call: TRBJ2-5

cdr3_aa: CASSYSIEGDTQYF
cdr3_nt: TGTGCCAGCAGTTACTCGATTGAAGGGGATACGCAGTATTTT
d_call: .
clone_size: once
v_call: TRBV6-5
j_call: TRBJ2-3

cdr3_aa: CASSLGGPGLAPRDEQFF
cdr3_nt: TGCGCCAGCAGCTTGGGGGGCCCGGGACTAGCGCCGCGGGATGAGCAGTTCTTC
d_call: TRBD2
clone_size: .
v_call: TRBV5-1
j_call: TRBJ2-1

cdr3_aa: CASSSRNNGAYEQYF
cdr3_nt: TGTGCCAGCAGTTCACGAAATAATGGAGCCTACGAGCAGTACTTC
d_call: .
clone_size: many
v_call: TRBV6-9
j_call: TRBJ2-7

cdr3_aa: CASTRTGRVTEAFF
cdr3_nt: TGCGCCAGCACCCGGACAGGGAGAGTCACTGAAGCTTTCTTT
d_call: TRBD1
clone_size: many
v_call: TRBV5-1
j_call: TRBJ1-1

cdr3_aa: CASSQDRGSTDTQYF
cdr3_nt: TGCGCCAGCAGCCAGGACAGGGGAAGCACAGATACGCAGTATTTT
d_call: TRBD1
clone_size: few
v_call: TRBV5-1
j_call: TRBJ2-3

cdr3_aa: CSARLLGTYGNTIYF
cdr3_nt: TGCAGTGCTAGATTATTAGGGACATACGGAAACACCATATATTTT
d_call: .
clone_size: .
v_call: TRBV20-1
j_call: TRBJ1-3

cdr3_aa: CTTAEWGAGATDTQYF
cdr3_nt: TGTACCACCGCGGAATGGGGAGCGGGAGCCACAGATACGCAGTATTTT
d_call: TRBD2
clone_size: .
v_call: TRBV24-1
j_call: TRBJ2-3

cdr3_aa: CATSDSWASSYNEQFF
cdr3_nt: TGTGCCACCAGTGATTCATGGGCAAGCTCCTACAATGAGCAGTTCTTC
d_call: .
clone_size: few
v_call: TRBV24-1
j_call: TRBJ2-1

cdr3_aa: CAISDQVPGGNSPLHF
cdr3_nt: TGTGCCATCAGTGACCAGGTCCCCGGTGGCAATTCACCCCTCCACTTT
d_call: .
clone_size: many
v_call: TRBV10-3
j_call: TRBJ1-6

cdr3_aa: CASSEGFTRQFF
cdr3_nt: TGTGCCAGCAGTGAGGGGTTTACGCGACAGTTCTTC
d_call: .
clone_size: many
v_call: TRBV2
j_call: TRBJ2-1

cdr3_aa: CASLDFATEAFF
cdr3_nt: TGTGCCAGCCTGGATTTTGCCACTGAAGCTTTCTTT
d_call: .
clone_size: .
v_call: TRBV28
j_call: TRBJ1-1

cdr3_aa: CASGVGTDTQYF
cdr3_nt: TGTGCCAGCGGAGTGGGGACAGATACGCAGTATTTT
d_call: .
clone_size: few
v_call: TRBV12-3/TRBV12-4
j_call: TRBJ2-3

cdr3_aa: CASSGRGPQETQYF
cdr3_nt: TGTGCCAGCAGCGGCAGGGGGCCGCAAGAGACCCAGTACTTC
d_call: TRBD1
clone_size: many
v_call: TRBV9
j_call: TRBJ2-5

cdr3_aa: CASSRGAGGEGYGYTF
cdr3_nt: TGTGCCAGCAGTCGTGGGGCAGGGGGCGAGGGCTATGGCTACACCTTC
d_call: TRBD1
clone_size: once
v_call: TRBV12-3/TRBV12-4
j_call: TRBJ1-2

cdr3_aa: CASGRGNTEAFF
cdr3_nt: TGTGCTAGTGGTCGGGGGAACACTGAAGCTTTCTTT
d_call: .
clone_size: .
v_call: TRBV12-5
j_call: TRBJ1-1

cdr3_aa: CSARDRGVGSYEQYF
cdr3_nt: TGCAGTGCTAGAGATCGAGGTGTGGGCTCCTACGAGCAGTACTTC
d_call: .
clone_size: few
v_call: TRBV20-1
j_call: TRBJ2-7

cdr3_aa: CASSERVAGDTQYF
cdr3_nt: TGTGCCAGCAGTGAACGGGTAGCCGGAGATACGCAGTATTTT
d_call: .
clone_size: many
v_call: TRBV2
j_call: TRBJ2-3

cdr3_aa: CASGHPGLLTDTQYF
cdr3_nt: TGTGCCTCGGGACACCCGGGACTTCTCACAGATACGCAGTATTTT
d_call: .
clone_size: few
v_call: TRBV10-3
j_call: TRBJ2-3

cdr3_aa: CASSQIAGGNYNEQFF
cdr3_nt: TGTGCCAGCAGCCAAATAGCGGGAGGGAACTACAATGAGCAGTTCTTC
d_call: TRBD2
clone_size: .
v_call: TRBV4-2
j_call: TRBJ2-1

cdr3_aa: CASTGYTDTQYF
cdr3_nt: TGTGCCAGCACGGGCTACACAGATACGCAGTATTTT
d_call: .
clone_size: .
v_call: TRBV6-1
j_call: TRBJ2-3

cdr3_aa: CASSIEGGKANYGYTF
cdr3_nt: TGTGCCAGCAGTATCGAGGGGGGAAAGGCTAACTATGGCTACACCTTC
d_call: .
clone_size: .
v_call: TRBV27
j_call: TRBJ1-2

cdr3_aa: CASSESLRSSGANVLTF
cdr3_nt: TGTGCCAGCAGTGAAAGTCTCAGGAGCTCTGGGGCCAACGTCCTGACTTTC
d_call: .
clone_size: .
v_call: TRBV6-1
j_call: TRBJ2-6

cdr3_aa: CASGSLGETQYF
cdr3_nt: TGTGCCAGCGGGTCTTTGGGCGAGACCCAGTACTTC
d_call: .
clone_size: many
v_call: TRBV11-2
j_call: TRBJ2-5

cdr3_aa: CASSPLAGVNEQYF
cdr3_nt: TGTGCCAGCAGTCCTCTAGCGGGAGTCAATGAGCAGTACTTC
d_call: TRBD2
clone_size: many
v_call: TRBV11-2
j_call: TRBJ2-7

cdr3_aa: CASSPGRLLNEQFF
cdr3_nt: TGTGCCAGCAGCCCCGGACGTCTTCTAAATGAGCAGTTCTTC
d_call: .
clone_size: many
v_call: TRBV11-2
j_call: TRBJ2-1